The 27 T cell receptor beta chains below were found in one sample sequenced in a study of OX40 agonist ivuxolimab in advanced cancers. Clones were sequenced by immunoSEQ multiplex PCR, and TCRdb holds only the in-frame ones, with some missing. In the table there are about 85,000 clones, about 86% of which are singletons. Sequencing was performed on CD4+ or CD8+ T cells sorted from blood, taken in a trial of the OX40 agonist ivuxolimab. Receptors originate from an adult with an advanced solid tumor such as melanoma, head and neck, liver or kidney cancer.

This chain joins TRBV11-2 and TRBJ2-5, with D tentatively TRBD1 or TRBD2 (6 bases each). The CDR3 is 15 amino acids. The germline CDR1 and CDR2 sequences are SGHAT and FQNNGV. V shed 6 bases and J shed 5 bases, with 19 bases lying between them. The CDR3 bases are TGTGCCAGCAGTGAGCCTAGGGGGGCCTGGGAGACCCAGTACTTC. It translates to CASSEPRGAWETQYF.

The genes are TRBV19 and TRBJ2-1; 7 bases are a match to TRBD1. V lost 9 bases and J lost 5; bases outside the gene matches: 10. Germline V gene sequence: CDR1 LNHDA, CDR2 SQIVND (reference sequence). This CDR3 has 14 residues. Written as DNA, the CDR3 is TGTGCCAGCGTTAGGACAGGCGCGAACAATGAGCAGTTCTTC. Amino acids: CASVRTGANNEQFF.

The chain has TRBV7-9 and TRBJ1-4; tentative D call: TRBD1 (5 bases). Germline loops: CDR1 SEHNR, CDR2 FQNEAQ (reference sequence). V lost 7 bases to trimming and J lost 5 bases, with 14 bases between them. The CDR3 runs 14 residues. CDR3 bases: TGTGCCAGCAACATCCCGGGGGAGAATGAAAAACTGTTTTTT. Encoded protein: CASNIPGENEKLFF. Drawing the rest from reference TRBV7-9 and TRBJ1-4, the complete variable domain is DTGVSQNPRHKITKRGQNVTFRCDPISEHNRLYWYRQTLGQGPEFLTYFQNEAQLEKSRLLSDRFSAERPKGSFSTLEIQRTEQGDSAMYLCASNIPGENEKLFFGSGTQLSVL.

The V gene is TRBV20-1, the J gene TRBJ1-2, with D perhaps matching TRBD1 (5 bases). The germline gives CDR1 DFQATT, CDR2 SNEGSKA (reference sequence). The CDR3 sequence is 9 residues long. The V end was cut by 8 bases, the J end by 8 bases, with 9 bases between. CDR3 amino acids: CSSGDGYTF. In DNA, the CDR3 is TGCAGTTCCGGGGACGGCTACACCTTC.

The chain uses TRBV6-6 and TRBJ2-3, with D possibly matching TRBD2 (6 bases). The germline V and J ends were trimmed by 0 bases and 6 bases, with 13 bases remaining between them. Germline assignment: CDR1 MNHNY and CDR2 SVGAGI (reference sequence). The CDR3 runs to 15 residues. The CDR3 DNA reads TGTGCCAGCAGTTACTCGGGCGGGATTATGGATACGCAGTATTTT. It is translated as CASSYSGGIMDTQYF.

The chain uses TRBV6-5 and TRBJ1-2; no clear D gene. The germline V gene encodes CDR1 MNHEY and CDR2 SVGAGI. The CDR3 contains 13 residues. Trimming cost V 6 bases and J 8 bases, with 16 bases left between them. CDR3 sequence reads: CASSYSGRSGYTF. CDR3 in DNA: TGTGCCAGCAGCTATTCGGGCAGGTCAGGCTACACCTTC.

V and J are TRBV9 and TRBJ1-5; TRBD1 might be the D (5 bases). This CDR3 comprises 15 residues. V shed 0 bases and J shed 5 bases, with 12 bases lying between them. From germline, CDR1 is SGDLS and CDR2 YYNGEE. CDR3 in amino acids: CASSVDMGEDQPQHF. DNA of the CDR3: TGTGCCAGCAGCGTAGATATGGGGGAGGATCAGCCCCAGCATTTT.

The J gene is TRBJ1-3, the V gene TRBV5-6; no definite D call. The CDR3 sequence is 14 residues long. V dropped 4 bases and J dropped 5 bases, with 13 bases sitting between them. In germline, CDR1 is SGHDT, CDR2 YYEEEE. The CDR3 nucleotides are TGTGCCAGCAGCCCCTTTAACAGTCGAAACACCATATATTTT. Amino acid sequence: CASSPFNSRNTIYF.

This chain connects TRBV28 to TRBJ2-1; 13 bases are shared with TRBD2. The CDR3 has 16 residues. Unmatched junction bases numbered 11, after V lost 9 bases and J lost 6 bases. The V gene's germline CDR1 is MDHEN and CDR2 SYDVKM. Here the CDR3 reads CASRDGLAGARNEQFF. CDR3 DNA: TGTGCCAGTAGGGACGGACTAGCGGGGGCTCGCAATGAGCAGTTCTTC.

The J gene is TRBJ2-7, the V gene TRBV11-2, with TRBD2 as a possible D gene (5 bases). This CDR3 region has 14 residues. Germline CDR1 reads SGHAT; CDR2 reads FQNNGV. V was cut by 2 bases and J by 4 bases, with 12 bases left in between. This CDR3 is CASSLFEAGYEQYV. DNA of the CDR3: TGTGCCAGCAGCTTATTTGAGGCGGGTTACGAGCAGTACGTC.

A few counts support this clone. This sequence joins TRBV21-1 and TRBJ2-7; the D call TRBD1 from the table was never checked on the DNA. TRBV21-1 is flagged as a pseudogene. The CDR3 consists of 13 residues. The CDR3 loop reads CASSKATGGEQYF. In DNA form, the CDR3 reads TGTGCCAGCAGCAAAGCGACAGGGGGAGAGCAGTACTTC.

The chain combines TRBV28 with TRBJ1-5; TRBD1 is a possible D gene (5 bases). Per the germline V gene, CDR1 is MDHEN and CDR2 is SYDVKM. The CDR3 totals 15 residues. Trimming took 6 bases from V and 7 from J, leaving 19 bases between them. CDR3 loop: CASSPSSSGFQPQHF. CDR3 in DNA: TGTGCCAGCAGCCCTTCCTCCTCAGGGTTCCAGCCCCAGCATTTT.

V gene TRBV4-1 combines with J gene TRBJ2-1, with 9 nucleotides matching TRBD2. V was pared by 5 bases and J by 1 base, with 9 bases of the junction left unmatched. The CDR3 extends over 17 amino acids. The germline V gene encodes CDR1 MGHRA and CDR2 YSYEKL. CDR3 loop: CASSTGSGSLSYNEQFF. In DNA form, the CDR3 reads TGCGCCAGCAGCACCGGTAGCGGGAGTCTTTCCTACAATGAGCAGTTCTTC.

V gene TRBV11-2 combines with J gene TRBJ1-1; D is unresolved. The CDR3 is 13 amino acids. Per the germline V gene, CDR1 is SGHAT and CDR2 is FQNNGV. Trimming cost V 1 base and J 10 bases, with 13 bases left between them. CDR3 DNA: TGTGCCAGCAGCTTAGTTTCTGGGATGGGAGCTTTCTTT. Residues: CASSLVSGMGAFF.

The chain has TRBV5-5 and TRBJ2-5; perhaps D is TRBD1 or TRBD2 (5 bases each). Looked up from germline, CDR1 is SGHKS and CDR2 is YYEKEE (reference sequence). The V and J ends lost 5 bases and 6 bases respectively, with 14 bases between them. The CDR3 consists of 13 residues. CDR3 sequence (DNA): TGTGCCAGCAGGGGGACCGGGCAGCAGACCCAGTACTTC. Its translation is CASRGTGQQTQYF.

CDR3 nucleotide sequence: TGCGCCAGCAGCTTGGTGGCAGGGGGCTACGAGCAGTACGTC. Its protein product is CASSLVAGGYEQYV. This chain uses TRBV5-1 with TRBJ2-7; TRBD1 matches 7 bases. CDR1 and CDR2 (germline): SGHRS, YFSETQ. This CDR3 has 14 residues. The ends lost 0 bases at V and 3 bases at J; junction bases unmatched: 3.

This chain connects TRBV28 to TRBJ1-2; D not resolved. V was shortened by 2 bases and J by 2 bases, with 12 bases between the two germline ends. CDR3 length: 15 amino acids. Germline V gene sequence: CDR1 MDHEN, CDR2 SYDVKM. CDR3 nucleotides: TGTGCCAGCAGTTTAAATCCGTCCCGAAACTATGGCTACACCTTC. This sequence encodes CASSLNPSRNYGYTF.

The chain is built from TRBV28 and TRBJ2-2, with D hard to call. The CDR3 has 14 residues. Germline CDR1 and CDR2: MDHEN and SYDVKM. V lost 2 bases and J 4 bases, leaving 8 bases between the germline ends. This CDR3 reads CASSLGPGTGELFF. CDR3 nucleotide sequence: TGTGCCAGCAGTTTAGGTCCGGGCACCGGGGAGCTGTTTTTT.

This chain joins TRBV5-8 and TRBJ2-2; D gene unclear. Deletions cut 2 bases from V and 0 bases from J, with 8 bases between. Germline CDR1 SGHTS, CDR2 YDEGEE. The length of the CDR3 is 15 residues. The CDR3, as DNA: TGTGCCAGCAGCTTCGGCATCGCGAACACCGGGGAGCTGTTTTTT. Protein: CASSFGIANTGELFF.

The chain carries TRBV7-2 and TRBJ2-5; 14 bases are a match to TRBD2. The germline CDR1 and CDR2 sequences are SGHTA and FQGNSA. V gave up 0 bases and J gave up 5 bases; unmatched junction bases: 8. There are 18 residues in the CDR3. The chain's CDR3 is CASSLALGTSGSQETQYF. In DNA form, the CDR3 reads TGTGCCAGCAGCTTAGCCCTGGGGACTAGCGGGAGCCAGGAGACCCAGTACTTC.

This chain uses TRBV5-1 with TRBJ2-3; the D gene could be TRBD1 or TRBD2 (7 bases each). The CDR3 spans 14 residues. CDR1 and CDR2 from the germline V gene are SGHRS and YFSETQ. Trimming left V 7 bases short and J 1 base short, with 13 bases between. The CDR3 bases are TGCGCCAGCGGGAGGGGGCAGGGCACAGATACGCAGTATTTT. It encodes CASGRGQGTDTQYF.

As for this clone: Other DNA sequences from this sample encode an identical CDR3 as well. V gene TRBV7-9 combines with J gene TRBJ2-3, with D unresolved. The CDR3 length is 13 residues. Germline lookup yields CDR1 SEHNR and CDR2 FQNEAQ (reference sequence). V was clipped by 5 bases and J by 0 bases, with 6 bases between them. CDR3 residues: CASSPPSTDTQYF. The CDR3 bases are TGTGCCAGCAGCCCTCCGAGCACAGATACGCAGTATTTT.

V and J are TRBV7-6 and TRBJ1-4; D remains ambiguous. Deletions cut 2 bases from V and 8 bases from J, with 21 bases between. This CDR3 has 17 amino acids. Per germline, CDR1 SGHVS and CDR2 FNYEAQ. DNA for the CDR3: TGTGCCAGCAGCTTACCCGGTCGCGAACGGTTACCCGAAAAACTGTTTTTT. This sequence encodes CASSLPGRERLPEKLFF.

The CDR3, as DNA: TGTGCCAGCAGTGAAAGGGGAGGGTCCTACAATGAGCAGTTCTTC. This sequence encodes CASSERGGSYNEQFF. This chain joins TRBV6-1 and TRBJ2-1; 7 bases map to TRBD2. J was trimmed by 1 base and V by 2 bases; bases with no gene match: 2. This CDR3 contains 15 residues. Germline V gene sequence: CDR1 MNHNS, CDR2 SASEGT.

This sequence joins TRBV6-1 and TRBJ2-5; D unresolved. Germline CDR1 MNHNS, CDR2 SASEGT. V was cut by 4 bases and J by 2 bases, with 14 bases left in between. This CDR3 spans 15 amino acids. Here the CDR3 DNA reads TGTGCCAGCAGTGCTCTAGATAGACCTCAAGAGACCCAGTACTTC. Protein product: CASSALDRPQETQYF.

This clone was observed a handful of times. The rearrangement links TRBV5-6 to TRBJ1-2; the D is unclear. The germline V and J ends were trimmed by 4 bases and 7 bases, with 20 bases remaining between them. This CDR3 has 15 residues. Per the germline V gene, CDR1 is SGHDT and CDR2 is YYEEEE. CDR3 sequence reads: CASSPGRLNRVGYTF. CDR3 DNA sequence: TGTGCCAGCAGCCCCGGACGACTGAATCGGGTTGGCTACACCTTC.

The chain couples TRBV7-2 to TRBJ2-7; 12 bases fit TRBD1. V lost 0 bases and J lost 3; bases outside the gene matches: 18. The length of the CDR3 is 21 residues. Germline V CDR1 and CDR2: SGHTA, FQGNSA. The CDR3 loop is CASSLARDRGRRLAGIYEQYF. The CDR3 bases are TGTGCCAGCAGCTTAGCCCGGGACAGGGGGCGCCGGCTAGCGGGAATCTACGAGCAGTACTTC.